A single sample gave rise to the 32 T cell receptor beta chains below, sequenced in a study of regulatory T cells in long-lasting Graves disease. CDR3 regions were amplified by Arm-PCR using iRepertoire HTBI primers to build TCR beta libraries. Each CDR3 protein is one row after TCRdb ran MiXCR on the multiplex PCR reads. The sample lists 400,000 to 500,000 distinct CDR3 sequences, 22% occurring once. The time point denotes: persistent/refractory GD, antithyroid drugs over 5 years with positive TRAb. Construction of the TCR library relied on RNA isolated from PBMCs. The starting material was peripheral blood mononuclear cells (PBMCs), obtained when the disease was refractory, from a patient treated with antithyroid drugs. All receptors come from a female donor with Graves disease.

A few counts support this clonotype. DNA of the CDR3: TGCAGTGCTAGAGTCCCACAATCCTACGAGCAGTACTTC. This codes for CSARVPQSYEQYF. The chain has TRBV20-1 and TRBJ2-7, with unresolved D. Between the trimmed V and J ends, which lost 1 base and 1 base, there was a span of 8 bases. CDR1 is DFQATT and CDR2 is SNEGSKA in the germline V gene (reference sequence). The CDR3 is 13 amino acids.

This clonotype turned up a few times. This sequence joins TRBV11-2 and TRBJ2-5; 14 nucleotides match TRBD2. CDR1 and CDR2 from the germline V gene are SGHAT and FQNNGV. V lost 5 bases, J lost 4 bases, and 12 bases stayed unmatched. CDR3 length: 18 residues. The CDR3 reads CASSPTGTSGRGRETQYF. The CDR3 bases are TGTGCCAGCAGCCCCACTGGGACTAGCGGGAGAGGACGAGAGACCCAGTACTTC.

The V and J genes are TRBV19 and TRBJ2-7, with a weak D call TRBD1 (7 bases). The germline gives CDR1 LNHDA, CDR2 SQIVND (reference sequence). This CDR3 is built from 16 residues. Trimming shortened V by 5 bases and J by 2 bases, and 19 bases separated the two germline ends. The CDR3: CASSPSGGTATYEQYF. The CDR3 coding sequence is TGTGCCAGTAGTCCATCTGGGGGGACAGCCACCTACGAGCAGTACTTC.

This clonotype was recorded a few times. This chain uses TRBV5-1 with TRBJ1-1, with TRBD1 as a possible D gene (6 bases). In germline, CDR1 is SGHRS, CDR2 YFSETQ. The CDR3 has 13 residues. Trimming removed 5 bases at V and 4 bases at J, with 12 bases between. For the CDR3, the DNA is TGCGCCAGCAGGCAGGGGTTGAGCACTGAAGCTTTCTTT. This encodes CASRQGLSTEAFF.

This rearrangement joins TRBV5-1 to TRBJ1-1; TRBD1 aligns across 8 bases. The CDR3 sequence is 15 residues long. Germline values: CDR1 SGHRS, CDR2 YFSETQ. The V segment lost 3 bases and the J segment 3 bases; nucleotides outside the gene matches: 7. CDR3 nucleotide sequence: TGCGCCAGCAGCTGGCGGACAGGGCGGGACACTGAAGCTTTCTTT. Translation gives CASSWRTGRDTEAFF. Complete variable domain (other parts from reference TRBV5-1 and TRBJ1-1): KAGVTQTPRYLIKTRGQQVTLSCSPISGHRSVSWYQQTPGQGLQFLFEYFSETQRNKGNFPGRFSGRQFSNSRSEMNVSTLELGDSALYLCASSWRTGRDTEAFFGQGTRLTVV.

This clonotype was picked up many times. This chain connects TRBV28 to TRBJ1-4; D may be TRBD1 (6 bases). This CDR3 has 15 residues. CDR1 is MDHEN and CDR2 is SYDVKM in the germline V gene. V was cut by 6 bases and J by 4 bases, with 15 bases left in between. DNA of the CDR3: TGTGCCAGCAGCTACTCGACAGGCGGTAATGAAAAACTGTTTTTT. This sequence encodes CASSYSTGGNEKLFF.

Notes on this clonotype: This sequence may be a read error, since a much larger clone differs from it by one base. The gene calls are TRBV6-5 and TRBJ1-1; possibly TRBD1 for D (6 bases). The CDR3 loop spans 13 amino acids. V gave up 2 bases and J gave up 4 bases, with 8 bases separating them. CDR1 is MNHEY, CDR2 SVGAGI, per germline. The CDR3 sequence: CASSYDRLTEAFF. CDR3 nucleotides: TGTGCCAGCAGTTACGACAGGCTCACTGAAGCTTTCTTT.

For the CDR3, the DNA is TGCAGTGCTAATACAGGGTACGATCAGCCCCAGCATTTT. Its protein is CSANTGYDQPQHF. The chain joins TRBV20-1 to TRBJ1-5; possible D gene TRBD1, 6 bases. Germline V gene data show CDR1 as DFQATT and CDR2 as SNEGSKA (reference sequence). This CDR3 is built from 13 residues. The V end lost 4 bases, the J end lost 5 bases, and 12 bases lay between the germline ends.

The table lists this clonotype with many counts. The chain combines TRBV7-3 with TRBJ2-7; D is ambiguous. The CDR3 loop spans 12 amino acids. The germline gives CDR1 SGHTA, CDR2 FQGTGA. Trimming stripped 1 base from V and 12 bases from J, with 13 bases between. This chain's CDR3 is CASSLRGRKGYF. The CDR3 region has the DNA TGTGCCAGCAGCTTAAGAGGCCGTAAGGGGTACTTC.

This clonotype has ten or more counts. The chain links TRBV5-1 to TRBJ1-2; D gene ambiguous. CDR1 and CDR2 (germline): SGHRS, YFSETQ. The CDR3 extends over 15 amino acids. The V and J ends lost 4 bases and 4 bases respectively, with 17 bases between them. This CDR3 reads CASSPTPGASYGYTF. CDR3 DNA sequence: TGCGCCAGCAGCCCAACCCCGGGAGCCAGCTATGGCTACACCTTC. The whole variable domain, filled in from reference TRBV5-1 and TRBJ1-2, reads KAGVTQTPRYLIKTRGQQVTLSCSPISGHRSVSWYQQTPGQGLQFLFEYFSETQRNKGNFPGRFSGRQFSNSRSEMNVSTLELGDSALYLCASSPTPGASYGYTFGSGTRLTVV.

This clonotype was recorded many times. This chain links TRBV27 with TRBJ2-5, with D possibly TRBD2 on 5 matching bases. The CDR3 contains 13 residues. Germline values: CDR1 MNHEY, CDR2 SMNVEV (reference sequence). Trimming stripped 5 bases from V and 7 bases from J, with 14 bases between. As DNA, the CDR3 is TGTGCCAGCAGTACTCACTTCCGGGGGACCCAGTACTTC. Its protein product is CASSTHFRGTQYF.

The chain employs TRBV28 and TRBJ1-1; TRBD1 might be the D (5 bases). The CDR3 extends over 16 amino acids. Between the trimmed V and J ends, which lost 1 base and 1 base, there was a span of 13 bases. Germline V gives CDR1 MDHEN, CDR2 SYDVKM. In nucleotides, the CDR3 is TGTGCCAGCAGTTTATTTTGGCAGGGCCGGAACACTGAAGCTTTCTTT. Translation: CASSLFWQGRNTEAFF. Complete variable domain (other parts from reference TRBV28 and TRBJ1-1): DVKVTQSSRYLVKRTGEKVFLECVQDMDHENMFWYRQDPGLGLRLIYFSYDVKMKEKGDIPEGYSVSREKKERFSLILESASTNQTSMYLCASSLFWQGRNTEAFFGQGTRLTVV.

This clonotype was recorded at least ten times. This CDR3 reads CASSLSRAVQETQYF. The CDR3 DNA reads TGTGCCAGCAGCTTAAGTCGGGCGGTTCAAGAGACCCAGTACTTC. The chain combines TRBV7-9 with TRBJ2-5, with D hard to call. Germline assignment: CDR1 SEHNR and CDR2 FQNEAQ (reference sequence). V was clipped by 2 bases and J by 2 bases, with 12 bases between them. The length of the CDR3 is 15 residues.

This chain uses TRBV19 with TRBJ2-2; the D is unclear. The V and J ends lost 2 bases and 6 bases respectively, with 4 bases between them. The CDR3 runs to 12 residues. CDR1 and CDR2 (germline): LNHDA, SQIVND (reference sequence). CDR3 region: CASSIKPGELFF. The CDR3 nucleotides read TGTGCCAGTAGTATAAAGCCCGGGGAGCTGTTTTTT.

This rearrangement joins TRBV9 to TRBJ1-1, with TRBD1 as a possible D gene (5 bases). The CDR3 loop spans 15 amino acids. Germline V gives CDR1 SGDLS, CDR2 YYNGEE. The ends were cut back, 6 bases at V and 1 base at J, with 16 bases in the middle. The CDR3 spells CASNPGLGENTEAFF. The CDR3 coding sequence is TGTGCCAGCAATCCGGGCCTAGGGGAGAACACTGAAGCTTTCTTT.

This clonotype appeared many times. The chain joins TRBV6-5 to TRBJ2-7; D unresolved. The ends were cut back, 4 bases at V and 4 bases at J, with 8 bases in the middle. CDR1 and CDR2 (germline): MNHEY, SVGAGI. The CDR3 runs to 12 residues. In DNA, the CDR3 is TGTGCCAGCAGTTTGGCTTTGTACGAGCAGTACTTC. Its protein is CASSLALYEQYF.

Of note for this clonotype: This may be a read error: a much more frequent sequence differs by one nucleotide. The CDR3 is CASSPSPLGTNPYF. In nucleotides, the CDR3 is TGTGCCAGCAGTCCCAGCCCTCTCGGGACTAACCCCTACTTC. The V call is TRBV28, the J call TRBJ2-7, with 7 bases matching TRBD2. J was trimmed by 13 bases and V by 5 bases; bases with no gene match: 17. This CDR3 spans 14 amino acids. Germline CDR1 reads MDHEN; CDR2 reads SYDVKM.

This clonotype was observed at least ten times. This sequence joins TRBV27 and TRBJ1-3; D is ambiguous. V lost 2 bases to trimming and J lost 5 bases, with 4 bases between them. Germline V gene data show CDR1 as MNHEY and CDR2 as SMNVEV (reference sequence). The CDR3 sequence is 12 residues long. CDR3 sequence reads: CASSLPRNTIYF. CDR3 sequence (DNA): TGTGCCAGCAGTTTACCTAGAAACACCATATATTTT.

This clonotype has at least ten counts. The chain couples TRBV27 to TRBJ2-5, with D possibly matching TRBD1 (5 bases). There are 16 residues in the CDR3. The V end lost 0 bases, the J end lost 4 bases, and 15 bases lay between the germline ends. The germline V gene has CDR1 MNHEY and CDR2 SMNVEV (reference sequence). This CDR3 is CASSLSIAGLGETQYF. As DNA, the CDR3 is TGTGCCAGCAGTTTATCGATAGCAGGGCTCGGAGAGACCCAGTACTTC.

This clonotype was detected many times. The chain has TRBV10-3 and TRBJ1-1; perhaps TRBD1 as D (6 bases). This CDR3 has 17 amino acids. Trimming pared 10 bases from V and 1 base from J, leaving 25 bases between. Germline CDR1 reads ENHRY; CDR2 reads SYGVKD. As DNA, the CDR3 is TGTGCCACCAAGGAAGGGTATATCGACAGGTCGAACACTGAAGCTTTCTTT. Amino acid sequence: CATKEGYIDRSNTEAFF.

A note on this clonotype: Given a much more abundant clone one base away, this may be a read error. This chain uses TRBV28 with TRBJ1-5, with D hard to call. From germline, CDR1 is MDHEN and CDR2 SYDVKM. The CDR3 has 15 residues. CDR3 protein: CVSSLYYGSLQPQHF. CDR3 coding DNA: TGTGTCAGCAGTTTATACTACGGGAGTCTGCAGCCCCAGCATTTT.

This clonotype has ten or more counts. CDR3 DNA: TGTGCCACCAGCAAACTAGCGGCCAGCTACGAGCAGTACTTC. Amino acids: CATSKLAASYEQYF. The V and J genes are TRBV15 and TRBJ2-7; TRBD2 agrees at 8 bases. After removal of 4 bases from V and 3 bases from J, the junction contained 5 bases not matched to a gene. Germline V gene data show CDR1 as LNHNV and CDR2 as YYDKDF (reference sequence). This CDR3 spans 14 amino acids.

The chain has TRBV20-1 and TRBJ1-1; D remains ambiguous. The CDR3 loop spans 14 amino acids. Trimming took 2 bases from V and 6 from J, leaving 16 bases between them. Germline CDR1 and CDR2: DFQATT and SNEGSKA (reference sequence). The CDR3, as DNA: TGCAGTGCTAGAAACCAAGGCGAGCACTCTGAAGCTTTCTTT. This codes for CSARNQGEHSEAFF.

CDR3 loop: CASSPSPGTGNEAFF. For the CDR3, the DNA is TGTGCCAGCAGCCCCAGTCCCGGGACAGGGAATGAAGCTTTCTTT. This chain connects TRBV7-3 to TRBJ1-1; 9 nucleotides align to TRBD1. The CDR3 runs 15 residues. With 5 bases clipped from V and 7 bases from J, the junction kept 11 bases outside the gene matches. In germline, CDR1 is SGHTA, CDR2 FQGTGA.

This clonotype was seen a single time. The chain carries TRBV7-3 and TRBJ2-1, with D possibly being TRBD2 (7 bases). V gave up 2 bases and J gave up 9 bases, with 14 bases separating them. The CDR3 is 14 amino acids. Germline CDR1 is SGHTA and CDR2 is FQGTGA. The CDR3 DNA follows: TGTGCCAGCAGCTTAGATCGGGGAGGGGGTGAGCAGTTCTTC. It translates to CASSLDRGGGEQFF. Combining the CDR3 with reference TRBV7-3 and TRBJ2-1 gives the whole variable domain GAGVSQTPSNKVTEKGKYVELRCDPISGHTALYWYRQSLGQGPEFLIYFQGTGAADDSGLPNDRFFAVRPEGSVSTLKIQRTERGDSAVYLCASSLDRGGGEQFFGPGTRLTVL.

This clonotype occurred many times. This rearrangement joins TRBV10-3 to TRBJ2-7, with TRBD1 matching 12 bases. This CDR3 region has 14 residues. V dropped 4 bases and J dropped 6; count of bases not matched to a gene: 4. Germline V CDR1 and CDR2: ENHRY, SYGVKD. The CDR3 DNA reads TGTGCCATCAGTGGGGACAGGGGGCAAACCGAGCAGTACTTC. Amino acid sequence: CAISGDRGQTEQYF.

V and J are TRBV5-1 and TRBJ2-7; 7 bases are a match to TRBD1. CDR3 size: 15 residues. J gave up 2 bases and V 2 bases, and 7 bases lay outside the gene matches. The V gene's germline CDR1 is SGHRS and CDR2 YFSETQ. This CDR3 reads CASSFGGQVPYEQYF. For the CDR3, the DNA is TGCGCCAGCAGCTTCGGCGGACAGGTCCCCTACGAGCAGTACTTC.

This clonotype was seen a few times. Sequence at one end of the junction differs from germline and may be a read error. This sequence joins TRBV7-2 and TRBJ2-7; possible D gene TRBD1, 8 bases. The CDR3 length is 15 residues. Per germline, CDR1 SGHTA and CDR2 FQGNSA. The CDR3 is CANSLQGGAVNEQYF. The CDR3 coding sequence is TGTGCCAACAGCTTACAGGGGGGGGCAGTCAACGAGCAGTACTTC.

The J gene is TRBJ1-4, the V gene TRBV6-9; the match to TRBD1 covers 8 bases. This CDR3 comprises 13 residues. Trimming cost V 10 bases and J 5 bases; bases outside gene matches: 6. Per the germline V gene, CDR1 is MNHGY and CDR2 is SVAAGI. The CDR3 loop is CATRTGRNEKLFF. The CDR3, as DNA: TGTGCCACCAGGACAGGGCGGAATGAAAAACTGTTTTTT.

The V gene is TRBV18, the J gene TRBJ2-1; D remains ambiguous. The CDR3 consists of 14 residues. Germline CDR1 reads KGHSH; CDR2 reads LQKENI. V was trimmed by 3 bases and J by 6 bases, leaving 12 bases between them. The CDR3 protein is CASSPNEGSNEQFF. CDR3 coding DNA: TGTGCCAGCTCACCCAACGAAGGTAGCAATGAGCAGTTCTTC.

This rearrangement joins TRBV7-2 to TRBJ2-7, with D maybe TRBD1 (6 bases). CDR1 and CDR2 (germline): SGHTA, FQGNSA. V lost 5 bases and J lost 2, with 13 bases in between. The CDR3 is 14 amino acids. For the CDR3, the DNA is TGTGCCAGCAGCACCCTCGACAGGCCCTACGAGCAGTACTTC. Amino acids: CASSTLDRPYEQYF.

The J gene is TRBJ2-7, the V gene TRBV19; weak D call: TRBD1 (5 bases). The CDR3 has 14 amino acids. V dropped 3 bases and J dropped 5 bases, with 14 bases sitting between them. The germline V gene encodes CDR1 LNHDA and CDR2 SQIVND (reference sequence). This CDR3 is CASSILSRADEQYF. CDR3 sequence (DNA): TGTGCCAGTAGTATCCTAAGCAGGGCAGACGAGCAGTACTTC.